This paragraph reports one T cell receptor beta chain. Its target is not known. The data derive from a study of T cell responses to AZD1222 COVID-19 vaccine. This table comes from immunoSEQ multiplex PCR, and its TCRdb copy is limited to in-frame clones, with some not included. This sample has around 70,000 clones, with 88% found just once. Study outcomes and limitations: Following two doses of AZD1222, Spike-specific TCR breadth and depth rose. White British people made up most donors, females outnumbered males, and clonal diversity was possibly underestimated.

The receptor was derived from an adult who received the MenACWY meningococcal vaccine as a control. Material: peripheral blood, obtained 28 days after the second dose of the MenACWY control vaccine.

CDR3 amino acids: CARDSKGHTGYGYTF. CDR3 nucleotides: TGTGCCAGAGATTCAAAAGGGCACACAGGCTATGGCTACACCTTC. The V and J genes are TRBV3-1 (or the pseudogene TRBV3-2) and TRBJ1-2, with D perhaps TRBD1 (5 bases). CDR1 is LGHDT, CDR2 YNNKEL, per germline (reference sequence). Trimming pared 9 bases from V and 4 bases from J, leaving 21 bases between. The CDR3 runs to 15 residues.